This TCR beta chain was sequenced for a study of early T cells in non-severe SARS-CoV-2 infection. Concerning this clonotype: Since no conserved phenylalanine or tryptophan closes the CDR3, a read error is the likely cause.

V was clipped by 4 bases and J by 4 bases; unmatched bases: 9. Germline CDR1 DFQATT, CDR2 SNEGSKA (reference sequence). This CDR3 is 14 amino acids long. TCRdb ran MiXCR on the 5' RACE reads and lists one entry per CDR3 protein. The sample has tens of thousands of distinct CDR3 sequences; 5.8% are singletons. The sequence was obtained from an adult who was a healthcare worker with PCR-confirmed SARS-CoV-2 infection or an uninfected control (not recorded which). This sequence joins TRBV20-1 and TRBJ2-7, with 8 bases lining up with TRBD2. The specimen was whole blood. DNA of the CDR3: TGCAGTGCTATCGATGCGCAGCGGGGGTACGAGCAGTACTCC. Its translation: CSAIDAQRGYEQYS.